A selection of T cell receptor beta chains follows, all from one sample in a study of shared clonotypes between healthy human individuals. The assay was immunoSEQ multiplex PCR, and TCRdb's table has in-frame clones only and misses some. The sample carries about 1,900,000 clones, approximately 94% recorded once. Material: naive CD8+ T cells sorted from blood. These receptors all come from a man between 18 and 29 years old in good health. The CDR3 runs from the conserved cysteine through the conserved F or W. The order of the fields is clone size, D gene, J gene, V gene, CDR3 DNA, CDR3 protein. D genes are given only for firm matches. Some rows mark clone size as missing; the rest say once, few, many or name a class of expanded clone.

>NA|NA|TRBJ1-2|TRBV10-1
TGCGCCAGGGGGACGGAAGGGCCTAACTATGGCTACACCTTC
CARGTEGPNYGYTF
>NA|TRBD1|TRBJ2-6|TRBV10-3
TGTGCCATCAGTGATAGGGACAGGGAATGGGGCTCTGGGGCCAACGTCCTGACTTTC
CAISDRDREWGSGANVLTF
>NA|NA|TRBJ1-2|TRBV7-2
TGTGCCAGCAGCTTCTTTCATGAGTGGGACTACACCTTC
CASSFFHEWDYTF
>few|TRBD2|TRBJ2-3|TRBV9
TGTGCCAGCAGCGTAGCGGGGGGGAGCACAGATACGCAGTATTTT
CASSVAGGSTDTQYF
>NA|NA|TRBJ1-4|TRBV5-1
TGCGCCAGCAGCTCTTTCTCAGGGGCGCAAGAAAAACTGTTTTTT
CASSSFSGAQEKLFF
>NA|NA|TRBJ2-6|TRBV4-3
TGCGCCAGCAGCCAAGAAACTTTTGTCTCTGGGGCCAACGTCCTGACTTTC
CASSQETFVSGANVLTF
>once|NA|TRBJ2-3|TRBV10-1
TGCGCCAGCAGTGAAAGTTTCTACTCGGCAGATACGCAGTATTTT
CASSESFYSADTQYF
>NA|NA|TRBJ2-7|TRBV5-4
TGTGCCAGCAGCGGAAACTCCTACGAGCAGTACTTC
CASSGNSYEQYF
>NA|TRBD1|TRBJ1-4|TRBV27
TGTGCCAGCAGTTTAGACAGGGGGCGCGAAAAACTGTTTTTT
CASSLDRGREKLFF
>NA|NA|TRBJ2-3|TRBV7-6
TGTGCCAGCAGCACGGGATGGGGCAGCAGCACAGATACGCAGTATTTT
CASSTGWGSSTDTQYF
>NA|NA|TRBJ1-1|TRBV4-1
TGCGCCAGCAGCCCCCTCCCGACAGTGAACACTGAAGCTTTCTTT
CASSPLPTVNTEAFF
>NA|NA|TRBJ1-1|TRBV6-5
TGTGCCAGCAGTTACTCTGGGGGTACTGAAGCTTTCTTT
CASSYSGGTEAFF
>NA|NA|TRBJ2-5|TRBV7-9
TGTGCCAGCAGCCGAGGACCGGTACAAGAGACCCAGTACTTC
CASSRGPVQETQYF
>once|TRBD1|TRBJ1-2|TRBV27
TGTGCCAGCAGTTTAACCGGACAGGTTGGGGATGGCTACACCTTC
CASSLTGQVGDGYTF
>once|NA|TRBJ2-1|TRBV27
TGTGCCAGCAGTCAACAGAATGAGCAGTTCTTC
CASSQQNEQFF
>once|TRBD1|TRBJ2-6|TRBV18
TGTGCCAGCTCAGCGGACAGGGTTCCCTTCTCTGGGGCCAACGTCCTGACTTTC
CASSADRVPFSGANVLTF
>NA|NA|TRBJ2-7|TRBV27
TGTGCCAGCGGGTTATCCTCCTACGAGCAGTACTTC
CASGLSSYEQYF
>NA|TRBD2|TRBJ2-3|TRBV9
TGTGCCAGCAGCGTAGGTCCTAGCGGGGCTAGCACAGATACGCAGTATTTT
CASSVGPSGASTDTQYF
>NA|NA|TRBJ2-1|TRBV13
TGTGCCAGCAGCTTAGGTTGGACTCCCACCTACAATGAGCAGTTCTTC
CASSLGWTPTYNEQFF
>NA|NA|TRBJ1-1|TRBV5-4
TGTGCCAGCACCTCGGGTACTGAAGCTTTCTTT
CASTSGTEAFF
>once|NA|TRBJ2-5|TRBV6-5
TGTGCCAGCCGGACTACCGGGAGTCAAGAGACCCAGTACTTC
CASRTTGSQETQYF
>NA|NA|TRBJ1-1|TRBV5-8
TGTGCCAGCAGCGCGATACACTTGAACACTGAAGCTTTCTTT
CASSAIHLNTEAFF
>NA|NA|TRBJ2-7|TRBV6-1
TGTGCCAGCAGTGAGCCCGCGGGGCGGAGCTCCTACGAGCAGTACTTC
CASSEPAGRSSYEQYF
>NA|TRBD2|TRBJ2-7|TRBV4-3
TGCGCCAGCAGTCTTTTACTAGCGGGGGGCTACGAGCAGTACTTC
CASSLLLAGGYEQYF
>NA|NA|TRBJ2-7|TRBV7-9
TGTGCCAGCAGCCCCGTTGGCGGAAATTTACGTGGGCAGTACTTC
CASSPVGGNLRGQYF
>NA|TRBD1|TRBJ1-5|TRBV11-2
TGTGCCAGCAGCGACAGGGGAGTAGGCAATCAGCCCCAGCATTTT
CASSDRGVGNQPQHF
>NA|TRBD2|TRBJ2-7|TRBV12-5
TGTGCTAGTGGTAAACCCGGGACTAGCGGGGGCATCTCCTACGAGCAGTACTTC
CASGKPGTSGGISYEQYF
>NA|NA|TRBJ2-5|TRBV19
TGTGCCAGTAGCACAGGGTCAGAGACCCAGTACTTC
CASSTGSETQYF
>once|TRBD1|TRBJ2-7|TRBV6-5
TGTGCCAGCAGTTACTCGGACAGGGGAGACGAGCAGTACTTC
CASSYSDRGDEQYF
>NA|NA|TRBJ2-3|TRBV7-9
TGTGCCAGCAGCTTAGCGACAGGTGGAAGGGATACGCAGTATTTT
CASSLATGGRDTQYF
>NA|TRBD2|TRBJ2-5|TRBV5-1
TGCGCCAGCAGCTTGGCCCCTAGCGGGGGTGCCCAAGAGACCCAGTACTTC
CASSLAPSGGAQETQYF
>NA|NA|TRBJ2-3|TRBV2
TGTGCCAGCGTGTTGGCAGATACGCAGTATTTT
CASVLADTQYF
>NA|NA|TRBJ1-2|TRBV30
TGTGCCTGGAGTGTAGAGGAGTGGTATGGCTACACCTTC
CAWSVEEWYGYTF
>NA|NA|TRBJ1-6|TRBV27
TGTGCCAGCAGTCCAGGAGGGTCAGTTCGACCCCTCCACTTT
CASSPGGSVRPLHF
>NA|NA|TRBJ2-7|TRBV27
TGTGCCAGCAGTCCCTCCGCAGCCCACTACGAGCAGTACTTC
CASSPSAAHYEQYF